The entry that follows covers one T cell receptor (beta chain) sequence. Its antigen has not been determined. No base-level quality is on record; no much larger clone is a single base apart. The immunoSEQ Assay, a bias-controlled multiplex PCR, was used to amplify TCRbeta CDR3 regions from genomic DNA. The authors processed their data as follows. Nucleated cell counts per sample were estimated from amplification of reference gene primers within the assay. To quantify the absolute abundance of each unique TCRbeta CDR3 rearrangement, sequence reads were collapsed and filtered. Productive Simpson clonality was computed per sample as the square root of Simpson's diversity index over productive rearrangements. The clones in this table, taken by TCRdb from immuneACCESS, are in-frame only. Not every clone is retained; where verified, under half of the shortfall comes from an unresolved V gene, and the cause of the rest is unknown. D and trimming come from the DNA, and the V and J calls and clone size come from that table. The sample profile shows over 50,000 clones; approximately 88% of them were found once. 3.5% of the sample is held by the ten biggest clonotypes.

This sample stems from a study of blood T cell repertoires in COVID-19 (dated by TCRdb to about 2020). The study in broad terms: Samples covering the acute and convalescent phases of COVID-19 were provided by collaborators in the United States, Italy and Spain. The prospective study material was composed of cDNA or gDNA derived from T cells, B-cell-depleted T cells, or PBMCs. Subjects who had been exposed to COVID-19, were actively infected with it, or had recovered from it provided the deeply sampled blood TCRbeta repertoires that made up the dataset. The repertoires were released in a freely available public database meant as a resource for research on the immune response to SARS-CoV-2. The samples were drawn from two sources: the first 160 participants of the ongoing ImmuneRACE study, and fewer than 1,500 subjects contributed by 6 global collaborators. A de-identified subject ID, COVID-19 status, age in years and sex were almost always included in the sample metadata. Where available, HLA class I and class II types were obtained from metadata supplied by the sample provider rather than from assay-based typing.

Overall results and qualifications from the work: The quantity of clinical and demographic metadata differed by source and by participant and was supplied without curation.

Each collaborating institution followed its own protocols to collect whole blood in K2EDTA tubes. Collaborator samples were shipped for TCRbeta analysis as frozen whole blood, isolated PBMCs, or DNA extracted from either sample type. The receptor's source is a man in his fifties with active COVID-19. The sample comprised peripheral blood.

The CDR3 loop reads CSASWGLADEQYF. The DNA reads TGCAGTGCTAGTTGGGGGCTAGCGGACGAGCAGTACTTC. This chain is built from TRBV20-1 and TRBJ2-7; D gene: possibly TRBD2, on 7 matching bases. In the germline V gene (reference sequence), CDR1 corresponds to DFQATT and CDR2 to SNEGSKA. V and J are truncated by 3 bases and 5 bases respectively, leaving an intervening sequence of 14 bases. The CDR3 contains 13 residues, cysteine and phenylalanine counted. The read is trimmed to its CDR3 DNA, 39 bases read in frame from base 1.